These T cell receptor beta chains were read from a single sample in a study of blood T cell repertoires in COVID-19. Data came from immunoSEQ multiplex PCR; TCRdb stores just in-frame clones and leaves some out. This sample has about 62,000 clones, with roughly 85% found just once. The sample comprised peripheral blood. These receptors all come from a woman older than 75 with acute or convalescent COVID-19. The CDR3 runs from the conserved cysteine through the conserved F or W. The D gene is left open where the match is weak. Size tells how often a clone was seen (once, few, many) or the class of an expanded clone, and some rows leave it out.

j_call v_call clone_size d_call cdr3_aa cdr3_nt
TRBJ2-2 TRBV10-3 - TRBD1 CATSGQGAGGELFF TGTGCCACCTCGGGACAGGGGGCCGGCGGGGAGCTGTTTTTT
TRBJ2-1 TRBV18 - TRBD2 CASSPTLAGGPRNEQFF TGTGCCAGCTCACCAACTCTAGCGGGAGGGCCTCGCAATGAGCAGTTCTTC
TRBJ2-3 TRBV2 once - CASAHENTDTQYF TGTGCCAGCGCCCACGAGAACACAGATACGCAGTATTTT
TRBJ2-1 TRBV4-1 - - CASSHGRGRGYNEQFF TGCGCCAGCAGCCATGGCAGGGGCCGGGGCTACAATGAGCAGTTCTTC
TRBJ1-3 TRBV18 - - CASSPLAGYSGNTIYF TGTGCCAGCTCACCACTGGCGGGCTACTCTGGAAACACCATATATTTT
TRBJ2-5 TRBV10-1 - - CASSESRAGTQYF TGCGCCAGCAGTGAGTCGAGAGCTGGGACCCAGTACTTC
TRBJ2-7 TRBV11-2 - - CASSQPGGGREQYF TGTGCCAGCAGCCAACCTGGGGGGGGGCGCGAGCAGTACTTC
TRBJ2-5 TRBV10-3 - TRBD1 CAISGLDRGSLETQYF TGTGCCATCAGTGGTCTGGACAGGGGAAGCTTAGAGACCCAGTACTTC
TRBJ2-7 TRBV19 - TRBD1 CASSTPTRTGYYEQYF TGTGCCAGTAGTACCCCCACCCGGACAGGGTACTACGAGCAGTACTTC
TRBJ1-4 TRBV5-1 - - CASRERGATNEKLFF TGCGCCAGCAGGGAGCGGGGGGCTACTAATGAAAAACTGTTTTTT
TRBJ1-2 TRBV29-1 - TRBD1 CSVDKPGGNYGYTF TGCAGCGTTGATAAGCCAGGGGGCAACTATGGCTACACCTTC
TRBJ2-5 TRBV21-1 - - CASSIGGRDRGQETQYF TGTGCCAGCAGCATTGGGGGCCGGGACAGGGGGCAAGAGACCCAGTACTTC
TRBJ2-1 TRBV7-9 once TRBD2 CASTLGTSGLVDEQFF TGTGCCAGCACCCTAGGGACTAGCGGTCTCGTAGATGAGCAGTTCTTC
TRBJ2-3 TRBV3-1/TRBV3-2 - - CASSQDPGSYGTDTQYF TGTGCCAGCAGCCAAGATCCGGGTTCTTACGGCACAGATACGCAGTATTTT
TRBJ1-1 TRBV5-4 - - CASSLSWDFKAFF TGTGCCAGCAGCTTATCGTGGGACTTTAAAGCTTTCTTT
TRBJ2-3 TRBV5-1 - - CASSLAREVRTDTQYF TGCGCCAGCAGCTTGGCCAGGGAAGTCCGCACAGATACGCAGTATTTT
TRBJ1-4 TRBV30 - - CAWLGGASGEKLFF TGTGCCTGGCTAGGGGGGGCCTCGGGTGAAAAACTGTTTTTT
TRBJ1-5 TRBV19 - - CASRRPGQGFPQHF TGTGCCAGTAGAAGACCGGGACAAGGATTCCCCCAGCATTTT
TRBJ2-1 TRBV3-1/TRBV3-2 - TRBD1 CASSQEVTGGYNEQFF TGTGCCAGCAGCCAAGAGGTAACAGGGGGTTACAATGAGCAGTTCTTC
TRBJ2-3 TRBV25-1 - - CASGPLRGATDTQYF TGTGCCAGTGGCCCCCTCAGGGGAGCTACAGATACGCAGTATTTT
TRBJ2-1 TRBV3-1/TRBV3-2 - - CASSPMPGAGKNEQFF TGTGCCAGCAGCCCGATGCCAGGGGCAGGGAAGAATGAGCAGTTCTTC
TRBJ2-2 TRBV19 - TRBD1 CASSQGANTGELFF TGTGCCAGTAGTCAGGGGGCGAACACCGGGGAGCTGTTTTTT
TRBJ1-3 TRBV9 - - CASRNGAGNTIYF TGTGCCAGCAGGAACGGTGCTGGAAACACCATATATTTT
TRBJ2-5 TRBV27 once - CASSSPRRQETQYF TGTGCCAGCAGTTCCCCGAGGCGGCAAGAGACCCAGTACTTC
TRBJ2-7 TRBV3-1/TRBV3-2 - TRBD2 CASSPGTSRYF TGTGCCAGCAGCCCCGGGACTAGCAGGTACTTC
TRBJ2-1 TRBV5-1 - - CASSLSVGGESEQFF TGCGCCAGCAGCTTGTCAGTGGGCGGGGAGAGTGAGCAGTTCTTC
TRBJ1-3 TRBV7-3 - TRBD1 CASGQGAGNTIYF TGTGCCAGCGGACAGGGGGCTGGAAACACCATATATTTT
TRBJ1-1 TRBV12-3/TRBV12-4 - - CASCRGWATEAFF TGTGCCAGTTGCAGGGGATGGGCCACTGAAGCTTTCTTT
TRBJ1-2 TRBV9 - - CASSAGLSYGYTF TGTGCCAGCAGCGCCGGACTCTCCTATGGCTACACCTTC
TRBJ2-7 TRBV7-9 - TRBD2 CASSLVSGVEQYF TGTGCCAGCAGCTTAGTTAGCGGGGTCGAGCAGTACTTC
TRBJ2-1 TRBV30 - - CAWSVPSGFNEQFF TGTGCCTGGAGTGTACCTTCAGGCTTCAATGAGCAGTTCTTC
TRBJ2-6 TRBV5-4 - - CASSFFQGFGANVLTF TGTGCCAGCAGCTTCTTCCAGGGGTTCGGGGCCAACGTCCTGACTTTC
TRBJ2-7 TRBV19 - TRBD1 CASSTWTGEQYF TGTGCCAGTAGTACCTGGACAGGCGAGCAGTACTTC
TRBJ2-7 TRBV7-9 - TRBD1 CASSQTGGYEQYF TGTGCCAGCAGCCAGACAGGGGGCTACGAGCAGTACTTC
TRBJ2-5 TRBV2 - TRBD1 CASSMGQIQETQYF TGTGCCAGCAGTATGGGACAGATCCAAGAGACCCAGTACTTC
TRBJ1-2 TRBV10-3 - - CAISGAAGERYGYTF TGTGCCATCAGTGGTGCTGCAGGGGAGAGGTATGGCTACACCTTC
TRBJ1-3 TRBV28 - TRBD1 CASSGQGSGNTIYF TGTGCCAGCAGTGGACAGGGGAGTGGAAACACCATATATTTT
TRBJ2-2 TRBV10-3 - - CAISDPGSLGTGELFF TGTGCCATCAGTGACCCGGGTTCTCTTGGCACCGGGGAGCTGTTTTTT
TRBJ2-7 TRBV7-2 few - CASSLAQQPSYEQYF TGTGCCAGCAGCTTAGCGCAACAGCCTTCCTACGAGCAGTACTTC
TRBJ2-5 TRBV6-2/TRBV6-3 - - CASSRPTTGQQGTQYF TGTGCCAGCAGCCGACCCACGACAGGCCAACAAGGTACCCAGTACTTC
TRBJ2-7 TRBV19 - TRBD1 CASRRGTENSYEQYF TGTGCCAGTAGGAGGGGGACAGAGAACTCCTACGAGCAGTACTTC
TRBJ2-5 TRBV29-1 - - CSVRGEETQYF TGCAGCGTCAGGGGGGAAGAGACCCAGTACTTC